This T cell receptor beta chain was retrieved from a study of human T cells and chemical hapten exposure. Across the study: 2% DPC was applied to around 2 cm by around 2 cm of upper inner arm skin for sensitization.

This clonotype has a handful of counts. The germline V gene encodes CDR1 DFQATT and CDR2 SNEGSKA (reference sequence). This CDR3 has 15 amino acids. V lost 3 bases, J lost 0 bases, and 12 bases lay in between. One entry per CDR3 protein, called by TCRdb with MiXCR from the RACE reads. The table lists 65,000 to 95,000 distinct CDR3 sequences, about 6.6% of them singletons. Time point indicated: patch test 2, 6 weeks after DPC sensitization. As for treatment: therapeutic diphenylcyclopropenone sensitization with weekly scalp DPC. Blood was collected ahead of every patch test applied. The chain combines TRBV20-1 with TRBJ2-1; no definite D call. This receptor was obtained from a woman aged 25 to 45 with alopecia areata. Some clones in this sample may be carry-over from other donors' samples. The sequencing used whole blood, collected in connection with sensitization to the hapten diphenylcyclopropenone (DPC). CDR3 in DNA: TGCAGTGCTAGGGCCTTCGGCAGCTCCTACAATGAGCAGTTCTTC. As protein: CSARAFGSSYNEQFF.